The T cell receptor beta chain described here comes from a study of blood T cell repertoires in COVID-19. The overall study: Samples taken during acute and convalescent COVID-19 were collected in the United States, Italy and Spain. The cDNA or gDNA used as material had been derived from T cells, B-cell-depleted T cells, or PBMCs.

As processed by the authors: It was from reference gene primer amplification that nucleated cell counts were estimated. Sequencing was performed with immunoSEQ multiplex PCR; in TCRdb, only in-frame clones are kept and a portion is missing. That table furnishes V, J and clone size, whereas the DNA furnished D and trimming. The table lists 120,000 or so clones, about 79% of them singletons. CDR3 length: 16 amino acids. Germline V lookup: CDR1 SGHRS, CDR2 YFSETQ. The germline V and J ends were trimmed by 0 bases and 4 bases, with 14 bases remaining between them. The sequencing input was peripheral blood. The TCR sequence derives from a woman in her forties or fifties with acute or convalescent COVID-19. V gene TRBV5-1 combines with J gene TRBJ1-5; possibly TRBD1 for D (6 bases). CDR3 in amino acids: CASSLEPGVGNQPQHF. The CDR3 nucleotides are TGCGCCAGCAGCTTGGAGCCAGGGGTAGGGAATCAGCCCCAGCATTTT. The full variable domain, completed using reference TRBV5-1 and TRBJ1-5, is KAGVTQTPRYLIKTRGQQVTLSCSPISGHRSVSWYQQTPGQGLQFLFEYFSETQRNKGNFPGRFSGRQFSNSRSEMNVSTLELGDSALYLCASSLEPGVGNQPQHFGDGTRLSIL.